The TCR beta chain under discussion was sequenced for a study of blood T cell repertoires in COVID-19 (dated by TCRdb to 2020 to 2021). Context from the whole study: Samples covering the acute and convalescent phases of COVID-19 were provided by collaborators in the United States, Italy and Spain. The material from the prospective study consisted of cDNA or gDNA derived from T cells, B-cell-depleted T cells, or PBMCs. Subjects who had been exposed to COVID-19, were actively infected with it, or had recovered from it provided the deeply sampled blood TCRbeta repertoires that made up the dataset. A freely available public database, intended as a resource for researchers studying the immune response to SARS-CoV-2, is where the repertoires were released. The samples were drawn from the first 160 participants of the ongoing ImmuneRACE study and from some 1,300 subjects provided by 6 global collaborators. Nearly every sample came with metadata listing a de-identified subject ID, COVID-19 status, age in years and sex. HLA class I and class II types, where available, came from metadata supplied by the sample provider rather than from assay-based typing.

The CDR3 covers 16 residues, taking in both the cysteine and the phenylalanine. Of the read, only the CDR3 DNA is kept; its 48 bases are in frame from base 1. CDR1 and CDR2, looked up from the germline V gene, are KGHSH and LQKENI. V drops 5 bases and J drops 1 base, leaving 15 bases in between. Whole blood was collected in K2EDTA tubes by collaborating institutions according to the institutions' own protocols. For TCRbeta analysis, collaborator samples were shipped as frozen whole blood, as isolated PBMCs, or as DNA extracted from either sample type. Study-wide conclusions, independent of this receptor: The amount of clinical and demographic metadata varied by source and participant and was provided uncurated.

TCRbeta CDR3 regions were amplified from genomic DNA by means of the immunoSEQ Assay, a bias-controlled multiplex PCR. In the source study's methods: The number of nucleated cells in each sample was estimated from the amplification of reference gene primers within the assay. To quantify the absolute abundance of each unique TCRbeta CDR3 rearrangement, sequence reads were collapsed and filtered. Productive Simpson clonality was computed per sample as the square root of Simpson's diversity index over productive rearrangements. TCRdb limited this immuneACCESS table to in-frame rearrangements with V and J called. A share of clones is missing; checked studies link under half to unresolved V genes, and the rest is unexplained. That table supplies the V and J calls and clone size; D and trimming were determined from the DNA. For this sample the table gives approximately 150,000 clones, of which about 80% were detected only once. The ten largest clones add up to approximately 2% of the sample.

This clone was found once. Its target antigen remains unknown. Base qualities are missing; no much larger clone stands one base away. Other nucleotide sequences in the sample specify the same CDR3. The receptor was derived from a woman of 80 years or more with acute or convalescent COVID-19. The V gene is TRBV18 and the J gene is TRBJ1-5; the D gene remains uncertain. The sequencing input was peripheral blood. The nucleotides read TGTGCCAGCTCATCCCGGGCCCGGGGAAGCAATCAGCCCCAGCATTTT. This translates into CASSSRARGSNQPQHF.